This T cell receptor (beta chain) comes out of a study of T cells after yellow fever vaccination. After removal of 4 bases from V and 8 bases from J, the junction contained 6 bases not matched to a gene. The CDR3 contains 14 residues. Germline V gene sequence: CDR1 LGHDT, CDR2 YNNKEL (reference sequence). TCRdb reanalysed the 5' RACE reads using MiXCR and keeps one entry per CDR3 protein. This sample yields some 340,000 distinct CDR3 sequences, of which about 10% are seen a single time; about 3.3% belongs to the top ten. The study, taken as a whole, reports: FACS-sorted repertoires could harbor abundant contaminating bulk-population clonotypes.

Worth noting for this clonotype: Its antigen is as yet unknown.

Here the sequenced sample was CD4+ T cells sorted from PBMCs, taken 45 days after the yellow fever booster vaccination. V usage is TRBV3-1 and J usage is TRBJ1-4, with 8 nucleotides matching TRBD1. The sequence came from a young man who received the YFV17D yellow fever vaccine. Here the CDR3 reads CASSRQGSSEKLFF. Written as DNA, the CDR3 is TGTGCCAGCAGCCGACAGGGGAGCTCGGAAAAACTGTTTTTT.